The TCR beta chain described here comes from a study of shared clonotypes between healthy human individuals. For the study at large: Aged between 18 and 49, the donors were a couple of women and three men. Three plates were used per donor for CD4 naive, three for CD4 memory, two for CD8 naive and one for CD8 memory. Study outcomes and limitations: Sequencing of the sorted subsets was shown by rarefaction to be incomplete despite large depth. Non-shared clonotypes had lower generation probabilities than those shared by all four donors.

Note on this clone: The antigen is not known. Other DNA variants within this sample encode the same CDR3.

Sequencing used immunoSEQ multiplex PCR; TCRdb keeps in-frame clones, though not all of them. This repertoire shows 2.5 million or so clones, around 94% found once; its top ten account for under 0.15%. Sequencing input: naive CD4+ T cells sorted from blood. The subset here: CD45RA+ positively selected. The sequence was collected from a man aged 18-30 years in good health.

The CDR3: CASSYSTGTDTQYF. CDR3 in DNA: TGTGCCAGCAGTTACTCAACAGGCACAGATACGCAGTATTTT. The chain is built from TRBV6-5 and TRBJ2-3; D uncertain. The germline V gene has CDR1 MNHEY and CDR2 SVGAGI. The CDR3 contains 14 residues. Trimming stripped 0 bases from V and 1 base from J, with 5 bases between.